The present T cell receptor beta chain was sequenced within a study of siplizumab effects on memory and regulatory T cells (dated by TCRdb to about 2019). For context, the study as a whole: The study looked at the effect of siplizumab, an anti-CD2 antibody, on alloreactive T-cell subsets in allogeneic mixed lymphocyte reactions made from human PBMCs. Overall results and qualifications from the work: Unstimulated naive T cells appeared more diverse than memory T cells, and naive cells seemed to contribute substantially to the alloresponse. Siplizumab significantly lowered the cumulative frequency of alloreactive sequences that could be traced to unstimulated CD4+ memory T cells. Among mappable alloreactive CD4+ clones, an average Treg-derived fraction of about 69% was observed with siplizumab, compared with approximately 25% in control reactions. Roughly 75-95% of proliferating CD4+ or CD8+ clones could not be assigned a naive or memory phenotype. The suppressive function of proliferating Tregs from siplizumab cultures was not functionally confirmed. Because sequences at frequencies below about 10^-5 were poorly captured, only a minor fraction of alloreactive clones could be mapped back to unstimulated subsets.

Sorted unstimulated T cells and proliferating T cells recovered from mixed lymphocyte reactions were subjected to TCRbeta CDR3 sequencing. Fresh whole blood from approximately 10 HLA-typed healthy donors was used to isolate PBMCs. This clone was counted a single time. The antigen it binds to is not known. It has no much larger one-base neighbor in the sample; base qualities were not kept. Libraries came from the immunoSEQ multiplex PCR assay. The deep sequencing platform assayed about 91,000 TCR templates per sample. Genomic DNA extracted from sorted T cells was used for TCRbeta CDR3 sequencing. Per the original workflow: The R programming language was used for clonal analysis of TCRbeta CDR3 data. Alloreactive CD4+ and CD8+ clones were defined by comparing unstimulated samples with post-reaction CFSE-low samples. Regulatory or non-regulatory origin was assigned to alloreactive CD4+ clones by matching of sequences to sorted unstimulated Treg and non-Treg repertoires. TCRdb holds this immuneACCESS table with in-frame rearrangements only. Some clones are missing; in checked studies, unresolved V genes explain under half, and the rest has no known cause. The DNA was the basis for D and trimming; V, J and clone size are from that table. For this sample the table gives approximately 97,000 clones, of which 80% to 95% were detected only once. The ten largest clones add up to about 1.1% of the sample.

The cysteine opens and the phenylalanine closes a CDR3 of 16 amino acids. The entry retains the CDR3 DNA only, 48 bases that are in frame from base 1. V was cut back by 1 base and J by 8 bases, leaving a gap of 17 bases between them. Looking up the germline V gene yields CDR1 KGHSH and CDR2 LQKENI. The chain employs TRBV18 and TRBJ1-4; tentative D gene TRBD1, with 6 bases matching. Sequenced material: CD4+ T cells sorted from blood. The receptor was derived from a human donor in good health. The CDR3 here reads CASSPQLTQGGEKLFF. The nucleotide sequence is TGTGCCAGCTCACCACAATTGACACAGGGAGGCGAAAAACTGTTTTTT.